This T cell receptor beta chain appears in the sequencing data of a study of shared clonotypes between healthy human individuals. For the study at large: The study drew on a couple of women and a few men aged 18 to 49 as donors. General observations from the study: Relative to clonotypes present in all four donors, those not shared had lower generation probabilities.

V lost 2 bases and J 4 bases, leaving 14 bases between the germline ends. CDR3 length: 16 amino acids. Looked up from germline, CDR1 is SGHTA and CDR2 is FQGNSA. About this clone itself: Its antigen is undetermined.

Subsets obtained from CD4+ cells comprised CD45RA+ naive and CD45RA-negative memory cells. The genomic DNA of each subset was split evenly across several immunoSEQ plates. TCRdb's table, derived via immunoSEQ multiplex PCR, lists solely in-frame clones and lacks some. The table lists 2.5 million or so clones, around nine tenths of them singletons. The chain recombines TRBV7-2 with TRBJ2-2; D tentatively fits TRBD1 or TRBD2 (6 bases each). Sequencing was carried out using naive CD4+ T cells sorted from blood. Documented subset: CD45RA+ positively selected. The source is a man younger than 35 in good health. The DNA of the CDR3 is TGTGCCAGCAGCTTAAACGGAGGGGGAGGCACCGGGGAGCTGTTTTTT. Translated, it gives CASSLNGGGGTGELFF.